The table lists the clone carrying this T cell receptor (beta chain) with a few counts. This specimen belongs to a study of shared clonotypes between healthy human individuals. The V gene lost 5 bases and the J gene lost 1 base, with 8 bases spanning the gap. The CDR3 is 13 amino acids. The V gene's germline CDR1 is LNHDA and CDR2 SQIVND (reference sequence). Sequencing was performed with immunoSEQ multiplex PCR; in TCRdb, only in-frame clones are kept and a portion is missing. The table has fewer than 600,000 clones, roughly three quarters seen once. Sequencing used PBMCs. The V and J genes are TRBV19 and TRBJ1-1; unclear D gene. This receptor was taken from a woman in her 40s in good health. Some clones in this sample may be carry-over from other donors' samples. The CDR3 DNA reads TGTGCCAGTAGTGGGCACAAGAACACTGAAGCTTTCTTT. Translated: CASSGHKNTEAFF.